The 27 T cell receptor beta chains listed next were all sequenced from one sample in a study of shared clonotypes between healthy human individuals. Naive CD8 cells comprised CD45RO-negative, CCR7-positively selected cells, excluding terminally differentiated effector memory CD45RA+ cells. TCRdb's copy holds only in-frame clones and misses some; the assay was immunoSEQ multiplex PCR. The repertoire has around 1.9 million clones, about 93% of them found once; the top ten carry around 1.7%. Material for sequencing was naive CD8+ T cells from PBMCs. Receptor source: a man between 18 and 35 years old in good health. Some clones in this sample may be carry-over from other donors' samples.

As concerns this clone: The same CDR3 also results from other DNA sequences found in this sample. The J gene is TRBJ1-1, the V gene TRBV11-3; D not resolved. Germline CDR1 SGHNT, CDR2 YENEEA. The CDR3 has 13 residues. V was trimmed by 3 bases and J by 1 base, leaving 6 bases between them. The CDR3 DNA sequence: TGTGCCAGCAGCTTGGGAGAGAACACTGAAGCTTTCTTT. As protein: CASSLGENTEAFF.

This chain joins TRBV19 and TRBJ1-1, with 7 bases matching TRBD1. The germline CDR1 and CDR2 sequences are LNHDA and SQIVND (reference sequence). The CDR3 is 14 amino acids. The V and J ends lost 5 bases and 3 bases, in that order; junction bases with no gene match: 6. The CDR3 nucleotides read TGTGCCAGTAGTCTGACAGGGCGGCACACTGAAGCTTTCTTT. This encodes CASSLTGRHTEAFF.

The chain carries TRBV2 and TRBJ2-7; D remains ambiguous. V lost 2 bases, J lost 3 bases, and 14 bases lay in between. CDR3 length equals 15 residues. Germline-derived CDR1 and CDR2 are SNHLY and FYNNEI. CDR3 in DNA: TGTGCCAGCAGTGAAAAGGCCACGCGGTTCTACGAGCAGTACTTC. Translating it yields CASSEKATRFYEQYF.

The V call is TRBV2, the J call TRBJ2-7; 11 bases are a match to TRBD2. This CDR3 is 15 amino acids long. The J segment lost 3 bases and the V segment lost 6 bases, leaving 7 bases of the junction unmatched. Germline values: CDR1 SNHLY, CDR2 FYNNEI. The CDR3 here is CASSRTSGWDYEQYF. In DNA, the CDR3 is TGTGCCAGCAGCAGGACTAGCGGGTGGGACTACGAGCAGTACTTC. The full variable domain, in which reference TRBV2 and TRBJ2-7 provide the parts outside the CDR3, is EPEVTQTPSHQVTQMGQEVILRCVPISNHLYFYWYRQILGQKVEFLVSFYNNEISEKSEIFDDQFSVERPDGSNFTLKIRSTKLEDSAMYFCASSRTSGWDYEQYFGPGTRLTVT.

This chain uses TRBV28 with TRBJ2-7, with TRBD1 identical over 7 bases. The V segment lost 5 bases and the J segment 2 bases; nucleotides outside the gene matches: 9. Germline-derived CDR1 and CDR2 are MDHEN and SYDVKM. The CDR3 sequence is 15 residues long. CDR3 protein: CASSAKNRGAYEQYF. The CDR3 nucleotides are TGTGCCAGCAGTGCAAAAAACAGGGGCGCCTACGAGCAGTACTTC.

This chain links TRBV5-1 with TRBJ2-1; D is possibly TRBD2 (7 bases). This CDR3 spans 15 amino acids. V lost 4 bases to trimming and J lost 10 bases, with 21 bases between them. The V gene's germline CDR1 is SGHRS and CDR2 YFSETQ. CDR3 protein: CASSQLGGALLEQFF. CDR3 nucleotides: TGCGCCAGCAGCCAACTGGGGGGGGCGCTTCTGGAGCAGTTCTTC.

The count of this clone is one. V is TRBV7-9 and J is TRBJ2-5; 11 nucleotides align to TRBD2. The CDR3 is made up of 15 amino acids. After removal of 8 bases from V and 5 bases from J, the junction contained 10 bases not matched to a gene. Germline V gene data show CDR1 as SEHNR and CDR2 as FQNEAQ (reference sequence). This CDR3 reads CASSRLAGGPETQYF. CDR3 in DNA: TGTGCCAGCTCCCGGCTAGCGGGAGGTCCGGAGACCCAGTACTTC.

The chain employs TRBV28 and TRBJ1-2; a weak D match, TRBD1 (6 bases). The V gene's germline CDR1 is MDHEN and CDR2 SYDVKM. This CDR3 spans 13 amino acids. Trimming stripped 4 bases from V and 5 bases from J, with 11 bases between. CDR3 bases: TGTGCCAGCAGTTGGCGGACAGCGTATGGCTACACCTTC. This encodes CASSWRTAYGYTF.

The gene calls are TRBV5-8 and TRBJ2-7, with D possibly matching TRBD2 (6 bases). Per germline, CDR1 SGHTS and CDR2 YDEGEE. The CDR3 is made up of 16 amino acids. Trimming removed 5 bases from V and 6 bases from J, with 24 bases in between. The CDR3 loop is CASSRVGTAWGGEQYF. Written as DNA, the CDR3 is TGTGCCAGCAGTAGGGTCGGGACTGCCTGGGGAGGCGAGCAGTACTTC.

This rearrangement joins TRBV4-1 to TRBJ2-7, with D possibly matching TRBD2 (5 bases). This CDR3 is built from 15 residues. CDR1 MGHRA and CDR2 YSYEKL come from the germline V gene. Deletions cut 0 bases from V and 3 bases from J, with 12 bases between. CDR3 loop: CASSQDQSGFYEQYF. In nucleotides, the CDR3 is TGCGCCAGCAGCCAAGATCAATCGGGGTTCTACGAGCAGTACTTC.

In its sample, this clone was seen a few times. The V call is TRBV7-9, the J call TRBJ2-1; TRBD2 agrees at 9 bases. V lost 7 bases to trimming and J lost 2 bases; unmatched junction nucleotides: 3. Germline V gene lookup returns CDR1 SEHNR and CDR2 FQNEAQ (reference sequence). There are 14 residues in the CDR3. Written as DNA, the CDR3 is TGTGCCAGCAATAGCGGGAGCCCCTACAATGAGCAGTTCTTC. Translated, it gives CASNSGSPYNEQFF.

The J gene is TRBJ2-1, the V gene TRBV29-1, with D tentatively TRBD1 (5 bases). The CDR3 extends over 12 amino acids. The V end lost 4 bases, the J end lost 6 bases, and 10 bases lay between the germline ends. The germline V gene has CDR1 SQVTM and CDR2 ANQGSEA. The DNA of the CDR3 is TGCAGCGTTGGGGCTGGGGCCAATGAGCAGTTCTTC. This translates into CSVGAGANEQFF.

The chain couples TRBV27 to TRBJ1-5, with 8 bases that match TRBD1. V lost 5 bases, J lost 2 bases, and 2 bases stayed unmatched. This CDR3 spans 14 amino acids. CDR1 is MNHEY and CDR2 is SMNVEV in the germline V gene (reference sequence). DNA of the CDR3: TGTGCCAGCAGTCCGGGACAGGGCAATCAGCCCCAGCATTTT. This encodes CASSPGQGNQPQHF.

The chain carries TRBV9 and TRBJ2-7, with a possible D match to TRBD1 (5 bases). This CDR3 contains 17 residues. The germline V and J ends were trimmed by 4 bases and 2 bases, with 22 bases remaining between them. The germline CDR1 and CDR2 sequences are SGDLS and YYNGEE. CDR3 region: CASSPNTDATRAYEQYF. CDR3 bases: TGTGCCAGCAGCCCCAATACAGACGCGACCAGGGCCTACGAGCAGTACTTC.

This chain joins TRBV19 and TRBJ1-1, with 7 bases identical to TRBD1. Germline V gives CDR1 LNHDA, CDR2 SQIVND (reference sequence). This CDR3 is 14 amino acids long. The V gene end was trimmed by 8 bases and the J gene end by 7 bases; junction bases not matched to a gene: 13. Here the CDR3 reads CASVYGDGTDEAFF. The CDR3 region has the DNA TGTGCCAGTGTTTATGGTGACGGGACAGATGAAGCTTTCTTT.

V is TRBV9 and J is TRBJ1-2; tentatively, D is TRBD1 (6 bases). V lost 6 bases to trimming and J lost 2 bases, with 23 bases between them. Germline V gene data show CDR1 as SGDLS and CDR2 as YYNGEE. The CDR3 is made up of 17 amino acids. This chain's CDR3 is CASTPLSTGIENYGYTF. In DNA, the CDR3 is TGTGCCAGCACCCCCCTTTCCACAGGGATCGAGAACTATGGCTACACCTTC. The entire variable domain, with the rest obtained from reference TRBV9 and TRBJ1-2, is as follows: DSGVTQTPKHLITATGQRVTLRCSPRSGDLSVYWYQQSLDQGLQFLIQYYNGEERAKGNILERFSAQQFPDLHSELNLSSLELGDSALYFCASTPLSTGIENYGYTFGSGTRLTVV.

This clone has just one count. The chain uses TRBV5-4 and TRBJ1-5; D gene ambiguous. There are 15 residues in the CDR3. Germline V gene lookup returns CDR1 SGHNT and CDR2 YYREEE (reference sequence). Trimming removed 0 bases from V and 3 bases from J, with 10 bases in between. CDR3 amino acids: CASSLDGSLNQPQHF. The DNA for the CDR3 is TGTGCCAGCAGCTTGGATGGCAGCCTCAATCAGCCCCAGCATTTT.

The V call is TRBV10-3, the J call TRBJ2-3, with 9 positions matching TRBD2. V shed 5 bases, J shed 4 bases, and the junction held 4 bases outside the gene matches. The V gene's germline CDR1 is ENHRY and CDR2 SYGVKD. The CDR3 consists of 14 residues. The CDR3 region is CAISLAGAADTQYF. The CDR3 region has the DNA TGTGCCATCAGTTTAGCGGGAGCGGCAGATACGCAGTATTTT.

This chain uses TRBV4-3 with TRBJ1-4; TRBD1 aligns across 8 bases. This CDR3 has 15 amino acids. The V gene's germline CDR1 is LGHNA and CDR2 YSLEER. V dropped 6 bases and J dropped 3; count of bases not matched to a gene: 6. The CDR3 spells CASRSTGASNEKLFF. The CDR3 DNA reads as TGCGCCAGCAGGTCGACAGGGGCGTCTAATGAAAAACTGTTTTTT.

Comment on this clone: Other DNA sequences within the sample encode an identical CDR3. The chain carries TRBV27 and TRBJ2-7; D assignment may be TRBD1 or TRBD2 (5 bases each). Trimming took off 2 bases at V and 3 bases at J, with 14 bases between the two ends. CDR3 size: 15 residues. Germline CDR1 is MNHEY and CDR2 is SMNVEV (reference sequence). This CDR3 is CASSLRGTGIYEQYF. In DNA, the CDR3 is TGTGCCAGCAGTTTAAGAGGGACGGGGATCTACGAGCAGTACTTC.

The CDR3: CASSVATSGSTDTQYF. CDR3 nucleotides: TGTGCCAGCAGTGTGGCGACTAGCGGGAGCACAGATACGCAGTATTTT. The chain combines TRBV2 with TRBJ2-3, with 10 bases matching TRBD2. Germline CDR1 SNHLY, CDR2 FYNNEI. The CDR3 length is 16 residues. J gave up 0 bases and V 4 bases, and 4 bases lay outside the gene matches.

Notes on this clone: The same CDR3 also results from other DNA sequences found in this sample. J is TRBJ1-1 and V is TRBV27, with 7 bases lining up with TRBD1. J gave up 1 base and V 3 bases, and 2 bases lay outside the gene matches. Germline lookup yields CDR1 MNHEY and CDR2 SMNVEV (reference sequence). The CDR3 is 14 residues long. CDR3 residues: CASSLTGPNTEAFF. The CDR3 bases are TGTGCCAGCAGTTTGACAGGGCCGAACACTGAAGCTTTCTTT.

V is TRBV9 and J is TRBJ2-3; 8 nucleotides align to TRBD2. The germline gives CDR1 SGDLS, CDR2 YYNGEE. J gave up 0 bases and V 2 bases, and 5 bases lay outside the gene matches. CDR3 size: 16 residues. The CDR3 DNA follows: TGTGCCAGCAGCGTCTCGTCGGGGGGGAGCACAGATACGCAGTATTTT. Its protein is CASSVSSGGSTDTQYF.

The CDR3 is CASRLGLAENNEQFF. The CDR3 DNA reads as TGTGCCAGCAGGTTGGGACTAGCAGAAAACAATGAGCAGTTCTTC. The rearrangement uses TRBV7-9 and TRBJ2-1; 9 bases fit TRBD2. Trimming at V came to 6 bases and at J to 5 bases, leaving 8 bases not matched to a gene. Looked up from germline, CDR1 is SEHNR and CDR2 is FQNEAQ (reference sequence). This CDR3 has 15 amino acids. The variable domain in full, with the rest retrieved from reference TRBV7-9 and TRBJ2-1, is DTGVSQNPRHKITKRGQNVTFRCDPISEHNRLYWYRQTLGQGPEFLTYFQNEAQLEKSRLLSDRFSAERPKGSFSTLEIQRTEQGDSAMYLCASRLGLAENNEQFFGPGTRLTVL.

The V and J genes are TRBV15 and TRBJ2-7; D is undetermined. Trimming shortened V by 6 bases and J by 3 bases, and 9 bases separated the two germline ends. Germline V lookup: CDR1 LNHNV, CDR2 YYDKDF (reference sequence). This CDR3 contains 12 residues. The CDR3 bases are TGTGCCACCAGAGGCAGAGACTACGAGCAGTACTTC. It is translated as CATRGRDYEQYF. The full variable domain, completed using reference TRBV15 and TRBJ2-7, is DAMVIQNPRYQVTQFGKPVTLSCSQTLNHNVMYWYQQKSSQAPKLLFHYYDKDFNNEADTPDNFQSRRPNTSFCFLDIRSPGLGDTAMYLCATRGRDYEQYFGPGTRLTVT.

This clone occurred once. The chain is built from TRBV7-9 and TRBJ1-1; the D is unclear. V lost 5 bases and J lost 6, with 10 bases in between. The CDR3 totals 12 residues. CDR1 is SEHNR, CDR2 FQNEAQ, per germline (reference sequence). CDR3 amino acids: CASSPRGPEAFF. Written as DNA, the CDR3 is TGTGCCAGCAGCCCACGAGGCCCTGAAGCTTTCTTT.

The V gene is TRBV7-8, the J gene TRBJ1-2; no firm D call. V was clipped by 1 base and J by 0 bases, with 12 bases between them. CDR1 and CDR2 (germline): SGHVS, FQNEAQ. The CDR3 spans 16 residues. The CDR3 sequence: CASSLGGEPSNYGYTF. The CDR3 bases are TGTGCCAGCAGCTTAGGCGGGGAACCCTCTAACTATGGCTACACCTTC.